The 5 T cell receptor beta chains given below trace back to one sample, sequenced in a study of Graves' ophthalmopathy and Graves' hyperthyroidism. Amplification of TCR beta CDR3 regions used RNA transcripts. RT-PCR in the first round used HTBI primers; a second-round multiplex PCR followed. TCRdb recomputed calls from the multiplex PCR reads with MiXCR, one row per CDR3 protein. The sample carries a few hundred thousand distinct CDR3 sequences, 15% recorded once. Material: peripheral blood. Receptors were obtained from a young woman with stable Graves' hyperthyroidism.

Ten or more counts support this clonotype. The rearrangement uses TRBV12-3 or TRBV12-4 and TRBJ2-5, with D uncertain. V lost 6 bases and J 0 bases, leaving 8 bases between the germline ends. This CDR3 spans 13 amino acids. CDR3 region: CASSEANQETQYF. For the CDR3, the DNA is TGTGCCAGCAGCGAGGCAAACCAAGAGACCCAGTACTTC.

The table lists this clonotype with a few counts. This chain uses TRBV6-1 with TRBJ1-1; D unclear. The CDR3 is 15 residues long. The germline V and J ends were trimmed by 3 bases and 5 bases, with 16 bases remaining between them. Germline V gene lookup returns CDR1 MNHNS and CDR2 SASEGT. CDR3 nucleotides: TGTGCCAGCAGTGAGGGAGAGGGCTCGGGAACTGAAGCTTTCTTT. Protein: CASSEGEGSGTEAFF.

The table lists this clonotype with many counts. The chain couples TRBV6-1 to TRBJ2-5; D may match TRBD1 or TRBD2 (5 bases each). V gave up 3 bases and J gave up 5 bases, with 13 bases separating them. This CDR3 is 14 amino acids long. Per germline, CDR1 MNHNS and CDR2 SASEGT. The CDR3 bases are TGTGCCAGCAGTGAGGGGACCTTTCGGGAGACCCAGTACTTC. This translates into CASSEGTFRETQYF.

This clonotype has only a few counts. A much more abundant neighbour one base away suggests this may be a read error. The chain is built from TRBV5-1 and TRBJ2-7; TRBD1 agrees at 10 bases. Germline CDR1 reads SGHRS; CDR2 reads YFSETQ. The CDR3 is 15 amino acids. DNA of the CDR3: TGCGCCAGCGGCTTCGGGACAGGGGAGGGCTACGAGCAGTACTTC. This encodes CASGFGTGEGYEQYF.

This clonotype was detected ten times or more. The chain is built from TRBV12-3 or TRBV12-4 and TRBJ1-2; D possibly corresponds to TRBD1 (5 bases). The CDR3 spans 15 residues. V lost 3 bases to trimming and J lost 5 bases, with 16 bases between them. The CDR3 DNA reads TGTGCCAGCAGTTTGGCAAGTAGGGGCCCTTATGGCTACACCTTC. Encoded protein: CASSLASRGPYGYTF.